This T cell receptor (beta chain) was identified in a study of CD8 T cells in Susac syndrome (dated by TCRdb to about 2019). With regard to the full study: The study used repertoire sequencing to test whether antigen drove CD8+ T cell activation and differentiation in Susac syndrome. The full study reports these points: The TCR sequencing and HLA analysis was acknowledged to have included a relatively small number of individuals.

Points on this clonotype: Its antigen target is currently unknown. Base qualities were left out, and no much larger clone turns up one base away.

RNA was extracted using the RNeasy kit, and about 0.5 to 1 ug of the RNA was reverse transcribed with random hexamers. The immunoSEQ multiplex PCR assay, which covers 54 Vbeta and 13 Jbeta segments, was used to amplify TCR beta CDR3 regions. PCR amplification bias was corrected by using a synthetic template baseline for primer optimization and computational correction. Under the source paper's analysis protocol: Reads were annotated to V, D and J genes per IMGT and analyzed with immunoSEQ Analyzer, keeping only productive sequences. To calculate clonality, Shannon entropy was normalized by log2 of the number of productive unique sequences and then subtracted from one. Public and private clones were assessed among the 100 most prevalent clones of each patient and control. Clones were defined as Susac-specific when absent from the healthy and MS cohorts, from roughly 1,100 published viral clones and from other ImmuneACCESS disease sequences. Using fastp at Q25 and MiXCR, TCRdb reprocessed the public reads and kept productive beta chains. Identical CDR3 protein sequences are pooled into one entry, listed with their most common genes and DNA. The V and J calls were not made by the authors but by TCRdb's processing. The sample table records roughly 120,000 distinct CDR3 sequences; roughly 94% of these occur just once. The ten most abundant clones make up approximately 0.12% of the sample.

Trimming removed 6 bases from V and 1 base from J; the gene matches leave 8 bases unexplained. The CDR3 numbers 16 residues from cysteine through phenylalanine. Only the CDR3 region is kept as DNA, spanning 48 bases read in frame from base 1. Sequences SGHTA (CDR1) and FQGNSA (CDR2) are obtained from the germline V gene. Peripheral blood CD8+ and CD4+ T cells from healthy donors, Susac syndrome patients and multiple sclerosis patients were profiled by high-throughput TCR beta sequencing. The multiple sclerosis controls were treatment-naive patients whose relapsing-remitting disease, either stable or active, fulfilled the revised McDonald criteria. CD8+ TEMRA cells were enriched by FACS, while bulk CD8+ and CD4+ T cells were purified by magnetic negative isolation. Blood was drawn into EDTA tubes, processed within 24 hours, and PBMCs were isolated by density gradient centrifugation. PBMCs intended for TCR sequencing were cryopreserved in liquid nitrogen and thawed later in a water bath at 37 degrees C. A purity of at least 90% was achieved for sorted or isolated CD4+, CD8+ and CD8+ TEMRA cells.

The source material was CD4+ T cells from PBMCs. This clonotype was obtained from a human donor with multiple sclerosis. The sequence links TRBV7-2 to TRBJ1-1; TRBD1 fits 10 bases in the junction. CDR3 loop: CASRGDRGQRNTEAFF. Read as DNA, the sequence is TGTGCCAGCAGGGGCGACAGGGGGCAGAGGAACACTGAAGCTTTCTTT.